These 20 T cell receptor beta chains share one sample of origin, sequenced in a study of T-cell memory formation after mild COVID-19. Via MiXCR, TCRdb re-called the 5' RACE reads, giving one row per CDR3 protein. The sample has 500,000 to 600,000 distinct CDR3 sequences, 15% to 20% seen once. Sequences were obtained from PBMCs or a T cell subset sorted from them (not recorded which). The source is an adult woman who had mild COVID-19 (a few samples of this study predate the infection). Cell type and time point are not known.

The rearrangement links TRBV7-6 to TRBJ1-2; 7 bases line up with TRBD1. J lost 8 bases, V lost 4 bases, and 13 bases had no gene match. Germline lookup yields CDR1 SGHVS and CDR2 FNYEAQ. CDR3 length: 15 amino acids. CDR3 sequence reads: CASSSTTGTDVGYTF. The CDR3 DNA reads as TGTGCCAGCAGCTCGACCACCGGGACAGATGTCGGCTACACCTTC.

The chain carries TRBV5-1 and TRBJ2-7; 10 nucleotides align to TRBD2. V trimming: 0 bases; J trimming: 5 bases; junction bases outside the gene matches: 5. The CDR3 contains 15 residues. In germline, CDR1 is SGHRS, CDR2 YFSETQ. The CDR3 protein is CASSLEASGGDEQYF. CDR3 in DNA: TGCGCCAGCAGCTTGGAAGCTAGCGGGGGTGACGAGCAGTACTTC.

This clonotype was seen only a few times. V usage is TRBV14 and J usage is TRBJ2-7; perhaps TRBD2 as D (6 bases). The CDR3 runs to 15 residues. V was clipped by 4 bases and J by 3 bases, with 16 bases between them. Germline CDR1 and CDR2: SGHDN and FVKESK. The CDR3 DNA reads as TGTGCCAGCAGCCCCATCGGAGGGGAAGACTACGAGCAGTACTTC. It specifies CASSPIGGEDYEQYF.

This clonotype was seen repeatedly, ten times or more. The chain joins TRBV6-6 to TRBJ2-7, with 8 bases matching TRBD1. CDR3 length: 15 residues. Looked up from germline, CDR1 is MNHNY and CDR2 is SVGAGI (reference sequence). The trim removed 3 bases at V and 2 bases at J, leaving 6 bases unmatched. CDR3 amino acids: CASSYGGDRTYEQYF. CDR3 DNA: TGTGCCAGCAGTTATGGTGGGGACAGGACCTACGAGCAGTACTTC.

The V gene is TRBV10-3, the J gene TRBJ2-7, with TRBD2 matching over 13 bases. After removal of 2 bases from V and 11 bases from J, the junction contained 6 bases not matched to a gene. This CDR3 has 14 residues. Germline V gene data show CDR1 as ENHRY and CDR2 as SYGVKD. This chain's CDR3 is CAISELTSGGPKYF. For the CDR3, the DNA is TGTGCCATCAGTGAGCTGACTAGCGGGGGGCCAAAGTACTTC.

The V and J genes are TRBV19 and TRBJ2-3; unclear D gene. Germline CDR1 LNHDA, CDR2 SQIVND (reference sequence). The CDR3 consists of 14 residues. Trimming took off 1 base at V and 4 bases at J, with 9 bases between the two ends. The CDR3 loop is CASSIGAASDTQYF. The CDR3 region has the DNA TGTGCCAGTAGTATAGGGGCAGCTTCAGATACGCAGTATTTT.

This clonotype was counted a few times. J is TRBJ2-1 and V is TRBV19; TRBD2 agrees at 8 bases. Germline V lookup: CDR1 LNHDA, CDR2 SQIVND (reference sequence). CDR3 length equals 14 residues. The junction had 9 bases not matched to a gene; V was cut back by 4 bases and J by 10 bases. The CDR3 here is CASSKTGGPGEQFF. CDR3 nucleotide sequence: TGTGCCAGTAGTAAGACGGGAGGGCCTGGAGAGCAGTTCTTC.

The chain uses TRBV10-3 and TRBJ2-3; TRBD1 matches at 9 bases. CDR1 and CDR2 from the germline V gene are ENHRY and SYGVKD. The J segment lost 2 bases and the V segment lost 2 bases, leaving 17 bases of the junction unmatched. CDR3 length equals 20 residues. The CDR3 DNA follows: TGTGCCATCAGTGAGGTCTCCCCGCCCGTACAGGGGGCCCACACAGATACGCAGTATTTT. Its translation: CAISEVSPPVQGAHTDTQYF.

The V gene is TRBV2, the J gene TRBJ1-1; the D is unclear. The CDR3 has 13 residues. The germline CDR1 and CDR2 sequences are SNHLY and FYNNEI. Deletions cut 7 bases from V and 5 bases from J, with 14 bases between. CDR3 amino acids: CASILAVGTEAFF. In DNA, the CDR3 is TGTGCCAGCATCTTGGCCGTAGGGACTGAAGCTTTCTTT.

This clonotype has more than one count but fewer than ten. The chain carries TRBV4-3 and TRBJ2-1, with 8 bases fitting TRBD1. Germline V gives CDR1 LGHNA, CDR2 YSLEER. This CDR3 region has 16 residues. J lost 3 bases, V lost 3 bases, and 7 bases had no gene match. The CDR3 protein is CASSQSGTGDYNEQFF. CDR3 in DNA: TGCGCCAGCAGCCAGTCCGGGACAGGAGACTACAATGAGCAGTTCTTC.

The rearrangement uses TRBV4-1 and TRBJ1-2, with a tentative D call TRBD1 (6 bases). Trimming removed 4 bases from V and 2 bases from J, with 11 bases in between. CDR1 and CDR2 (germline): MGHRA, YSYEKL. The CDR3 sequence is 14 residues long. The CDR3 reads CASSRRQENYGYTF. CDR3 nucleotide sequence: TGCGCCAGCAGCCGCCGACAGGAGAACTATGGCTACACCTTC.

In its sample, this clonotype was seen a few times. The V gene is TRBV9, the J gene TRBJ2-1; 8 nucleotides line up with TRBD2. V dropped 0 bases and J dropped 8; count of bases not matched to a gene: 4. This CDR3 is 14 amino acids long. Per germline, CDR1 SGDLS and CDR2 YYNGEE. CDR3 DNA sequence: TGTGCCAGCAGCGTAGGGACTAGCCCCCATGAGCAGTTCTTC. Its protein product is CASSVGTSPHEQFF.

J is TRBJ2-2 and V is TRBV19; D might be TRBD1 (6 bases). Germline V lookup: CDR1 LNHDA, CDR2 SQIVND (reference sequence). The V gene lost 8 bases and the J gene lost 2 bases, with 12 bases spanning the gap. The CDR3 has 14 residues. The CDR3 bases are TGTGCCAGTTCCGGGACATATAACACCGGGGAGCTGTTTTTT. Encoded protein: CASSGTYNTGELFF.

This clonotype appeared a few times. This rearrangement joins TRBV2 to TRBJ2-2; D tentatively fits TRBD1 or TRBD2 (6 bases each). Germline CDR1 SNHLY, CDR2 FYNNEI. CDR3 length equals 16 residues. The V end was cut by 2 bases, the J end by 4 bases, with 14 bases between. The CDR3 DNA reads TGTGCCAGCAGTGAATACAGGGAGGTTTTCACCGGGGAGCTGTTTTTT. Its translation: CASSEYREVFTGELFF.

V is TRBV15 and J is TRBJ2-7, with D hard to call. Germline V gene data show CDR1 as LNHNV and CDR2 as YYDKDF (reference sequence). The CDR3 is made up of 15 amino acids. Deletions cut 5 bases from V and 0 bases from J, with 14 bases between. DNA of the CDR3: TGTGCCACCAGCGACCGGGCCCTTCTCTCCTACGAGCAGTACTTC. Amino acids: CATSDRALLSYEQYF.

This clonotype showed up just a few times. The chain combines TRBV12-3 or TRBV12-4 with TRBJ2-7; possible D gene TRBD2, 6 bases. This CDR3 has 14 residues. Trimming removed 6 bases at V and 3 bases at J, with 15 bases between. CDR3 DNA sequence: TGTGCCAGCAGAGTCGGGGGTTTTGGCTACGAGCAGTACTTC. Amino acid sequence: CASRVGGFGYEQYF.

This clonotype was recorded a few times. CDR3 sequence reads: CASSQGQGGDYGYTF. Here the CDR3 DNA reads TGTGCCAGCAGCCAAGGACAGGGAGGGGACTATGGCTACACCTTC. The J gene is TRBJ1-2, the V gene TRBV3-1; 7 bases fit TRBD1. This CDR3 has 15 amino acids. Germline values: CDR1 LGHDT, CDR2 YNNKEL (reference sequence). J lost 3 bases, V lost 1 base, and 5 bases had no gene match.

The J gene is TRBJ2-1, the V gene TRBV5-5, with D perhaps TRBD1 or TRBD2 (5 bases each). The CDR3 is 14 amino acids. V was clipped by 2 bases and J by 10 bases, with 16 bases between them. CDR1 SGHKS and CDR2 YYEKEE come from the germline V gene (reference sequence). The CDR3 DNA follows: TGTGCCAGCAGCTTTAGCGACCGGGACGGGGAGCAGTTCTTC. Amino acid sequence: CASSFSDRDGEQFF.

The chain has TRBV12-3 or TRBV12-4 and TRBJ1-4, with D perhaps TRBD1 (5 bases). The V gene lost 1 base and the J gene lost 8 bases, with 8 bases spanning the gap. This CDR3 comprises 13 residues. CDR3 residues: CASSLGGKEKLFF. CDR3 DNA sequence: TGTGCCAGCAGTTTAGGGGGCAAAGAAAAACTGTTTTTT.

The rearrangement links TRBV7-9 to TRBJ2-1, with TRBD2 identical over 11 bases. CDR1 and CDR2 (germline): SEHNR, FQNEAQ (reference sequence). This CDR3 comprises 18 residues. Trimming removed 1 base from V and 0 bases from J; junction bases left unmatched: 5. The CDR3: CASSLGALAGGSYNEQFF. The CDR3 bases are TGTGCCAGCAGCTTAGGGGCTCTAGCGGGGGGCTCCTACAATGAGCAGTTCTTC.